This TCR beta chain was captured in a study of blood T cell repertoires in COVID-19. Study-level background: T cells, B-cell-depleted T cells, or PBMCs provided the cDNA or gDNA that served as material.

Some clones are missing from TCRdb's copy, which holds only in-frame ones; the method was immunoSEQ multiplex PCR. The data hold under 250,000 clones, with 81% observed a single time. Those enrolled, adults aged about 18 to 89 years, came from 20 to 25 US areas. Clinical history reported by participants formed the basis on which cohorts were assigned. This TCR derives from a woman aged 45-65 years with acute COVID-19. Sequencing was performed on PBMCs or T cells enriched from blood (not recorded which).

DNA for the CDR3: TGTGCCAGTAGTGGCAGGGGCATTGAAGGCTACACCTTC. It translates to CASSGRGIEGYTF. V gene TRBV19 combines with J gene TRBJ1-2, with a weak D call TRBD1 (6 bases). The CDR3 length is 13 residues. V gave up 5 bases and J gave up 8 bases, with 15 bases separating them. Germline V lookup: CDR1 LNHDA, CDR2 SQIVND (reference sequence).